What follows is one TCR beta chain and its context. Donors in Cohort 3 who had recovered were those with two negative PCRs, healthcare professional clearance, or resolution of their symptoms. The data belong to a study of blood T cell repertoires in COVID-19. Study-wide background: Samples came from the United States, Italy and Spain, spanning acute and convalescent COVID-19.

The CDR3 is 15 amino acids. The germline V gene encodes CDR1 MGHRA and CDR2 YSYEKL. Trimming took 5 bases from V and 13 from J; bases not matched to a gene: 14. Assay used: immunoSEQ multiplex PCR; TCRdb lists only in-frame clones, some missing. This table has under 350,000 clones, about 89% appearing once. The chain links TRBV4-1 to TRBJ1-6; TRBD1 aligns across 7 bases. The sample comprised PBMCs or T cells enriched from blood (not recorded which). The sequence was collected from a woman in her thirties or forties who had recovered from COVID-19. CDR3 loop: CASSSRQGRFSPLHF. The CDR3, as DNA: TGCGCCAGCAGCTCCCGACAGGGCCGGTTTTCGCCCCTCCACTTT.